This T cell receptor (beta chain) was sequenced for a study of blood T cell repertoires in COVID-19. On the study more broadly: Researchers got acute and convalescent COVID-19 samples from the United States, Italy and Spain.

TCRdb's table, derived via immunoSEQ multiplex PCR, lists solely in-frame clones and lacks some. The sample includes roughly 250,000 clones, around 83% seen only once; the top ten take approximately 13%. In its sample, this clone was seen a few times. The junction had 8 bases not matched to a gene; V was cut back by 5 bases and J by 7 bases. The CDR3 runs to 14 residues. The germline V gene has CDR1 SEHNR and CDR2 FQNEAQ (reference sequence). Sequenced material: peripheral blood. V and J are TRBV7-9 and TRBJ2-7; 10 nucleotides line up with TRBD1. This TCR was sampled from a woman aged 55-70 years with active or convalescent COVID-19. Here the CDR3 DNA reads TGTGCCAGCAGCGCCCGACAGGGGGCACGGGAGCAGTACTTC. Translating gives CASSARQGAREQYF.